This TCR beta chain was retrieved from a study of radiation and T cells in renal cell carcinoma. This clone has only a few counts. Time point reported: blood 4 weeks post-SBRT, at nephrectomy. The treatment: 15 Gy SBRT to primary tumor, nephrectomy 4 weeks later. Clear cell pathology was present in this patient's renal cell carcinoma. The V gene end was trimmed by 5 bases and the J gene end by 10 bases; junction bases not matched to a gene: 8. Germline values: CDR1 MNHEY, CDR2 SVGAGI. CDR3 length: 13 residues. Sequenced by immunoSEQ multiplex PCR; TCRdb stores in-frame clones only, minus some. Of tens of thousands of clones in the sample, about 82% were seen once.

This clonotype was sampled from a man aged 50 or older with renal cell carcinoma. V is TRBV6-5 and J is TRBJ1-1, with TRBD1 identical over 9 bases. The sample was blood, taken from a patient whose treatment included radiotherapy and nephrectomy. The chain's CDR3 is CASSAGTGLGAFF. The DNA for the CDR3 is TGTGCCAGCAGTGCCGGGACAGGGTTAGGAGCTTTCTTT.